The 4 T cell receptor beta chains below were found in one sample sequenced in a study of cytomegalovirus exposure and HLA in healthy donors (dated by TCRdb to about 2017). The library came from the immunoSEQ multiplex PCR assay. TCRdb took this table from immuneACCESS and kept in-frame rearrangements with V and J called. Such tables lack part of the clones; where checked against another copy, unresolved V genes explain under half of the gap, and the rest is unexplained. This sample lists about 160,000 clones; approximately 90% were detected once. The ten largest clonotypes hold just under 3% of the sample. The sample taken for sequencing was PBMCs. The receptors were gathered from a man aged 18 to 29 in good health and CMV-seronegative.

This rearrangement joins TRBV15 to TRBJ1-2; TRBD1 is a possible D gene (6 bases). The germline gives CDR1 LNHNV, CDR2 YYDKDF (reference sequence). The V end was cut by 0 bases, the J end by 3 bases, with 8 bases between. There are 14 residues in the CDR3. CDR3 amino acids: CATSRETGHYGYTF. DNA for the CDR3: TGTGCCACCAGCAGAGAAACAGGGCACTATGGCTACACCTTC.

The chain links TRBV29-1 to TRBJ2-1; D gene unclear. The CDR3 is 12 residues long. Germline V gene lookup returns CDR1 SQVTM and CDR2 ANQGSEA. Trimming pared 3 bases from V and 4 bases from J, leaving 7 bases between. Here the CDR3 reads CSVDAEYNEQFF. DNA for the CDR3: TGCAGCGTTGATGCAGAATACAATGAGCAGTTCTTC.

V usage is TRBV11-3 and J usage is TRBJ2-3; D perhaps matches TRBD2 (6 bases). CDR1 SGHNT and CDR2 YENEEA come from the germline V gene. V lost 5 bases to trimming and J lost 12 bases, with 18 bases between them. The CDR3 spans 13 residues. CDR3 protein: CASSPRTEGSQYF. CDR3 coding DNA: TGTGCCAGCAGCCCCCGGACGGAGGGTTCCCAGTATTTT.

This rearrangement joins TRBV10-2 to TRBJ2-3; 10 bases are shared with TRBD1. After removal of 8 bases from V and 6 bases from J, the junction contained 5 bases not matched to a gene. The CDR3 runs 13 residues. Germline CDR1 WSHSY, CDR2 SAAADI. The CDR3 DNA is TGCGCCAGCGGGGGACAGGGGTCGGATACGCAGTATTTT. It encodes CASGGQGSDTQYF.